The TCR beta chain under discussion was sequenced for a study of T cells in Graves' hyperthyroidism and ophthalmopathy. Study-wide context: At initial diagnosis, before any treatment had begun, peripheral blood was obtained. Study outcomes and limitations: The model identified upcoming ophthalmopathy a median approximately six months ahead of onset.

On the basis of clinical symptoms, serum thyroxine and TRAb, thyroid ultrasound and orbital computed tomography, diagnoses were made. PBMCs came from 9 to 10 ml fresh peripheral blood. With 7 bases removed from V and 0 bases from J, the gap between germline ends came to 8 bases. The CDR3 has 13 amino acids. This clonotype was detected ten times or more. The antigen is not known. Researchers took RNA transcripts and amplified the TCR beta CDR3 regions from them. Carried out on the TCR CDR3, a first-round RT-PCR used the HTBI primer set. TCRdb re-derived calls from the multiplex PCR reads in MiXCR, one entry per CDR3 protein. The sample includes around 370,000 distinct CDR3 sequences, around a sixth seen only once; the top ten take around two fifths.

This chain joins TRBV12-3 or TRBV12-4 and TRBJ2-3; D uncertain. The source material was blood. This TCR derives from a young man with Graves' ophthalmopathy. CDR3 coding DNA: TGTGCCAGCACCGAACGGAGCACAGATACGCAGTATTTT. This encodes CASTERSTDTQYF.